The next 29 T cell receptor beta chains were all read from a single sample in a study of T-cell memory formation after mild COVID-19. Via MiXCR, TCRdb re-called the 5' RACE reads, giving one row per CDR3 protein. This sample has roughly 40,000 distinct CDR3 sequences; 6% to 8.5% occur once, and the top ten carry approximately 0.74%. Sequencing input: PBMCs or a T cell subset sorted from them (not recorded which). Receptors originate from an adult who had mild COVID-19 (a few samples of this study predate the infection). Cell type and time point are not known.

This clonotype was counted ten times or more. The chain has TRBV6-5 and TRBJ1-1; 7 nucleotides match TRBD1. Per the germline V gene, CDR1 is MNHEY and CDR2 is SVGAGI. The CDR3 consists of 16 residues. The ends lost 0 bases at V and 0 bases at J; junction bases unmatched: 4. In nucleotides, the CDR3 is TGTGCCAGCAGTTACTCGAACAGGGGTATGAACACTGAAGCTTTCTTT. This sequence encodes CASSYSNRGMNTEAFF.

The chain uses TRBV3-1 and TRBJ1-4; a weak D match, TRBD1 (5 bases). Germline loops: CDR1 LGHDT, CDR2 YNNKEL (reference sequence). Trimming pared 4 bases from V and 8 bases from J, leaving 20 bases between. The CDR3 loop spans 16 amino acids. The CDR3 DNA is TGTGCCAGCAGCCCCCGGGGGAGGCAAGGAAAGGAAAAACTGTTTTTT. Translated, it gives CASSPRGRQGKEKLFF.

The sample holds many counts of this clonotype. V is TRBV12-3 or TRBV12-4 and J is TRBJ2-3; TRBD1 matches at 9 bases. The CDR3 covers 15 residues. V shed 5 bases and J 3 bases; nucleotides not matched to a gene: 6. As DNA, the CDR3 is TGTGCCAGCAGTCTGAGACAGGGGGGGACAGATACGCAGTATTTT. Encoded protein: CASSLRQGGTDTQYF.

In this sample, this clonotype turned up a few times. The V and J genes are TRBV12-3 or TRBV12-4 and TRBJ1-5; D remains ambiguous. V lost 6 bases to trimming and J lost 2 bases, with 14 bases between them. The CDR3 extends over 15 amino acids. CDR3 loop: CASSPNNLGNQPQHF. CDR3 in DNA: TGTGCCAGCAGCCCAAATAACCTAGGCAATCAGCCCCAGCATTTT.

Ten or more counts support this clonotype. The chain recombines TRBV20-1 with TRBJ2-3; D is undetermined. The germline CDR1 and CDR2 sequences are DFQATT and SNEGSKA (reference sequence). The CDR3 sequence is 13 residues long. V lost 6 bases, J lost 3 bases, and 13 bases lay in between. The CDR3 sequence is CSAGNSETDTQYF. CDR3 in DNA: TGCAGTGCCGGCAACTCTGAAACAGATACGCAGTATTTT.

J is TRBJ1-2 and V is TRBV20-1; D unclear. The CDR3 covers 13 residues. Trimming removed 5 bases from V and 2 bases from J, with 12 bases in between. In germline, CDR1 is DFQATT, CDR2 SNEGSKA (reference sequence). CDR3 loop: CSAPMGPNYGYTF. As DNA, the CDR3 is TGCAGTGCTCCTATGGGCCCCAACTATGGCTACACCTTC.

This rearrangement joins TRBV2 to TRBJ1-2, with D possibly TRBD1 on 6 matching bases. Trimming removed 2 bases at V and 6 bases at J, with 13 bases between. The CDR3 has 14 amino acids. The germline CDR1 and CDR2 sequences are SNHLY and FYNNEI. The CDR3 loop is CASSEFGGPDGYTF. The DNA for the CDR3 is TGTGCCAGCAGTGAATTCGGGGGGCCGGATGGCTACACCTTC.

The chain joins TRBV7-9 to TRBJ1-2; no definite D call. The length of the CDR3 is 14 residues. From germline, CDR1 is SEHNR and CDR2 FQNEAQ (reference sequence). Trimming pared 0 bases from V and 2 bases from J, leaving 7 bases between. This CDR3 is CASSLAGSNYGYTF. CDR3 sequence (DNA): TGTGCCAGCAGCTTAGCAGGGTCCAACTATGGCTACACCTTC.

This clonotype showed up many times. V and J are TRBV5-1 and TRBJ2-5; D might be TRBD2 (7 bases). The CDR3 is 15 residues long. V lost 0 bases and J lost 5, with 14 bases in between. CDR1 SGHRS and CDR2 YFSETQ come from the germline V gene. CDR3 region: CASSLDPGGRETQYF. In nucleotides, the CDR3 is TGCGCCAGCAGCTTGGACCCGGGGGGCCGGGAGACCCAGTACTTC. The entire variable domain, with the rest obtained from reference TRBV5-1 and TRBJ2-5, is as follows: KAGVTQTPRYLIKTRGQQVTLSCSPISGHRSVSWYQQTPGQGLQFLFEYFSETQRNKGNFPGRFSGRQFSNSRSEMNVSTLELGDSALYLCASSLDPGGRETQYFGPGTRLLVL.

Notes on this clonotype: At one end, the junction sequence differs from germline, possibly due to a read error. This chain joins TRBV4-2 and TRBJ2-4; D possibly matches TRBD1 or TRBD2 (7 bases each). In germline, CDR1 is LGHNA, CDR2 YNFKEQ. The CDR3 is made up of 13 amino acids. The DNA of the CDR3 is TGTGCCAGCAGCCAAGTGACTCAGGGGGGACTAAACTTC. This encodes CASSQVTQGGLNF.

In its sample, this clonotype was seen many times. The chain combines TRBV30 with TRBJ2-7, with 7 positions matching TRBD1. Unmatched junction bases numbered 2, after V lost 0 bases and J lost 3 bases. Looked up from germline, CDR1 is GTSNPN and CDR2 is SVGIG (reference sequence). The CDR3 is 13 residues long. Here the CDR3 reads CAWSVGDSYEQYF. The CDR3 DNA is TGTGCCTGGAGTGTAGGGGACAGCTACGAGCAGTACTTC.

In its sample, this clonotype was seen many times. The rearrangement uses TRBV5-1 and TRBJ2-2; no reliable D call. V was clipped by 5 bases and J by 3 bases, with 8 bases between them. The length of the CDR3 is 13 residues. CDR1 is SGHRS and CDR2 is YFSETQ in the germline V gene. The CDR3, as DNA: TGCGCCAGCAGAGTGCAGGACACCGGGGAGCTGTTTTTT. Its protein product is CASRVQDTGELFF. The variable domain in full, with the rest retrieved from reference TRBV5-1 and TRBJ2-2, is KAGVTQTPRYLIKTRGQQVTLSCSPISGHRSVSWYQQTPGQGLQFLFEYFSETQRNKGNFPGRFSGRQFSNSRSEMNVSTLELGDSALYLCASRVQDTGELFFGEGSRLTVL.

This clonotype came up a few times. This rearrangement joins TRBV20-1 to TRBJ2-7; the match to TRBD2 covers 12 bases. Germline lookup yields CDR1 DFQATT and CDR2 SNEGSKA (reference sequence). V lost 0 bases, J lost 0 bases, and 15 bases stayed unmatched. CDR3 length equals 20 residues. The CDR3 region has the DNA TGCAGTGCTAGAGATGATACTCCTAGCGGGAGGGGGCCCCCCTCCTACGAGCAGTACTTC. Its translation: CSARDDTPSGRGPPSYEQYF.

There are many counts of this clonotype. This chain joins TRBV5-1 and TRBJ1-5; possibly TRBD1 for D (6 bases). This CDR3 spans 15 amino acids. Trimming left V 4 bases short and J 3 bases short, with 14 bases between. The germline gives CDR1 SGHRS, CDR2 YFSETQ. The CDR3 nucleotides are TGCGCCAGCAGCCCGGCGGGACAAATCAATCAGCCCCAGCATTTT. It is translated as CASSPAGQINQPQHF.

The sample holds a few counts of this clonotype. This rearrangement joins TRBV4-2 to TRBJ2-2; 7 bases are a match to TRBD2. Germline V gene lookup returns CDR1 LGHNA and CDR2 YNFKEQ. The CDR3 runs to 15 residues. V shed 2 bases, J shed 7 bases, and the junction held 7 bases outside the gene matches. CDR3 protein: CASSQTAGEDGELFF. DNA of the CDR3: TGTGCCAGCAGCCAAACGGCGGGAGAGGACGGGGAGCTGTTTTTT.

This clonotype showed up just a few times. This chain joins TRBV4-1 and TRBJ1-2; D not certain. This CDR3 is built from 20 residues. V was shortened by 0 bases and J by 5 bases, with 28 bases between the two germline ends. CDR1 and CDR2 from the germline V gene are MGHRA and YSYEKL. DNA of the CDR3: TGCGCCAGCAGCCAAGATCCCCGCCGTTTGGTAGCAGAGGAACCTTATGGCTACACCTTC. Translating gives CASSQDPRRLVAEEPYGYTF.

J is TRBJ2-5 and V is TRBV3-1; 8 positions agree with TRBD2. Unmatched junction bases numbered 9, after V lost 1 base and J lost 5 bases. The germline CDR1 and CDR2 sequences are LGHDT and YNNKEL (reference sequence). The CDR3 runs 16 residues. The CDR3 sequence: CASSQGLAGGRETQYF. Here the CDR3 DNA reads TGTGCCAGCAGCCAAGGCTTGGCGGGGGGCCGGGAGACCCAGTACTTC.

This clonotype appeared many times. This chain links TRBV9 with TRBJ2-7; D remains unclear. The V and J ends lost 0 bases and 2 bases respectively, with 12 bases between them. The CDR3 is made up of 15 amino acids. Germline loops: CDR1 SGDLS, CDR2 YYNGEE. In DNA, the CDR3 is TGTGCCAGCAGCGTAGCCCCCCACGCCCCCTACGAGCAGTACTTC. This gives the protein CASSVAPHAPYEQYF.

The rearrangement joins TRBV18 to TRBJ2-7; 7 bases match TRBD2. The CDR3 spans 15 residues. From germline, CDR1 is KGHSH and CDR2 LQKENI. V trimming: 0 bases; J trimming: 2 bases; junction bases outside the gene matches: 4. CDR3 region: CASSPPLAAAYEQYF. Here the CDR3 DNA reads TGTGCCAGCTCACCACCTCTAGCGGCAGCCTACGAGCAGTACTTC.

The chain combines TRBV12-3 or TRBV12-4 with TRBJ2-2; no firm D call. This CDR3 region has 13 residues. Trimming pared 2 bases from V and 7 bases from J, leaving 8 bases between. The DNA of the CDR3 is TGTGCCAGCAGTTTAAGTAGTGGCGGGGAGCTGTTTTTT. Amino acids: CASSLSSGGELFF.

CDR3 sequence reads: CASSYFPQPQHF. The CDR3 DNA reads TGTGCCAGCAGTTACTTTCCCCAGCCCCAGCATTTT. V is TRBV6-2 or TRBV6-3 and J is TRBJ1-5; D remains unclear. The CDR3 consists of 12 residues. V shed 1 base and J shed 7 bases, with 5 bases lying between them. Germline lookup yields CDR1 MNHEY and CDR2 SVGEGT.

This clonotype was recorded at least ten times. The chain combines TRBV7-9 with TRBJ2-5, with D unclear. Germline values: CDR1 SEHNR, CDR2 FQNEAQ (reference sequence). The CDR3 loop spans 12 amino acids. Trimming stripped 5 bases from V and 9 bases from J, with 13 bases between. CDR3 DNA: TGTGCCAGCAGCACGCTGGTTTTGGCCCAGTACTTC. Translated, it gives CASSTLVLAQYF. The variable domain in full, completed from reference TRBV7-9 and TRBJ2-5, reads DTGVSQNPRHKITKRGQNVTFRCDPISEHNRLYWYRQTLGQGPEFLTYFQNEAQLEKSRLLSDRFSAERPKGSFSTLEIQRTEQGDSAMYLCASSTLVLAQYFGPGTRLLVL.

This clonotype has only a few counts. The V gene is TRBV20-1, the J gene TRBJ2-1, with D unresolved. Germline V gene data show CDR1 as DFQATT and CDR2 as SNEGSKA (reference sequence). The CDR3 is 14 amino acids. Trimming took 5 bases from V and 0 from J, leaving 11 bases between them. CDR3 in DNA: TGCAGTGCTGCTACCCATATCTCCTACAATGAGCAGTTCTTC. The encoded protein is CSAATHISYNEQFF.

This rearrangement joins TRBV29-1 to TRBJ1-2, with a tentative D call TRBD1 (5 bases). The germline V gene has CDR1 SQVTM and CDR2 ANQGSEA. The germline V and J ends were trimmed by 4 bases and 4 bases, with 10 bases remaining between them. This CDR3 spans 12 amino acids. The CDR3 DNA reads TGCAGCGTTGGGGGGATGGGCTATGGCTACACCTTC. Its translation: CSVGGMGYGYTF.

The chain links TRBV4-1 to TRBJ2-7; 10 bases agree with TRBD2. V lost 0 bases to trimming and J lost 2 bases; unmatched junction nucleotides: 4. From germline, CDR1 is MGHRA and CDR2 YSYEKL. The CDR3 loop spans 16 amino acids. As DNA, the CDR3 is TGCGCCAGCAGCCAAGAGCCCAGCGGGGGGGCCTACGAGCAGTACTTC. This codes for CASSQEPSGGAYEQYF.

A few counts support this clonotype. This chain links TRBV5-1 with TRBJ1-2, with a weak D call TRBD1 (5 bases). Germline assignment: CDR1 SGHRS and CDR2 YFSETQ. The CDR3 runs to 12 residues. V lost 0 bases, J lost 8 bases, and 8 bases lay in between. CDR3 in amino acids: CASSLEHRGYTF. In DNA form, the CDR3 reads TGCGCCAGCAGCTTGGAACACAGGGGCTACACCTTC.

This clonotype was found many times. This chain links TRBV5-1 with TRBJ2-5; perhaps TRBD2 as D (5 bases). Germline V gives CDR1 SGHRS, CDR2 YFSETQ. The CDR3 is 14 amino acids. The ends were cut back, 4 bases at V and 4 bases at J, with 14 bases in the middle. CDR3 region: CASSLGLVGETQYF. The CDR3 DNA follows: TGCGCCAGCAGCCTAGGACTGGTTGGAGAGACCCAGTACTTC.

This clonotype was seen at least ten times. The rearrangement joins TRBV12-3 or TRBV12-4 to TRBJ1-1; TRBD1 matches 10 bases. J lost 5 bases, V lost 8 bases, and 11 bases had no gene match. This CDR3 comprises 15 residues. DNA for the CDR3: TGTGCCAGCGGGACAGGGGACACGCCGGGAACTGAAGCTTTCTTT. This sequence encodes CASGTGDTPGTEAFF.

This chain joins TRBV7-2 and TRBJ2-2; perhaps TRBD1 as D (5 bases). Trimming took 2 bases from V and 5 from J, leaving 12 bases between them. The CDR3 loop spans 15 amino acids. Germline CDR1 is SGHTA and CDR2 is FQGNSA. In DNA form, the CDR3 reads TGTGCCAGCAGCTTATTGCAGGGCAGGACCGGGGAGCTGTTTTTT. Residues: CASSLLQGRTGELFF.